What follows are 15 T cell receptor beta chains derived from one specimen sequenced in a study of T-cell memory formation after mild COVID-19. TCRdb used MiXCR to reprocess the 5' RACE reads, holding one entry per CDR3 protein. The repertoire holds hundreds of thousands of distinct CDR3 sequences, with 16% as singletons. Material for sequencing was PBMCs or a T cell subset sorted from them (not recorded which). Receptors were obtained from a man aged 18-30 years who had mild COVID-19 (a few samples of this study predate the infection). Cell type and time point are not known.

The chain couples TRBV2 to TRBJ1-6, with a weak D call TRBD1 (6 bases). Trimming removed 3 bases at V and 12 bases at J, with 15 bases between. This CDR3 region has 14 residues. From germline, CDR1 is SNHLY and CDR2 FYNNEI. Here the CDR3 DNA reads TGTGCCAGCAGTGATTCGCAGGGGTGGGGACCCCTCCACTTT. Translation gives CASSDSQGWGPLHF.

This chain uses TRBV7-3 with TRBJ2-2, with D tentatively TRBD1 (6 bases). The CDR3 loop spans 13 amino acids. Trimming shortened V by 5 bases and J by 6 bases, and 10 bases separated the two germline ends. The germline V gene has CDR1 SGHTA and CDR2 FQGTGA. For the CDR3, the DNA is TGTGCCAGCAGCCGCGACAGGTCCGGGGAGCTGTTTTTT. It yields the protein CASSRDRSGELFF.

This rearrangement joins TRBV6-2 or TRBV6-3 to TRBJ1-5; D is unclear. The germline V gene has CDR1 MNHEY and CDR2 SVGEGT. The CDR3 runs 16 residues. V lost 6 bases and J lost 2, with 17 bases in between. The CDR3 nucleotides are TGTGCCAGCAGCAAGACGGGCCTTTTCGGCAATCAGCCCCAGCATTTT. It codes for CASSKTGLFGNQPQHF.

This chain's CDR3 is CASSARQAPSTDTQYF. DNA for the CDR3: TGCGCCAGCAGCGCGAGACAGGCGCCGAGCACAGATACGCAGTATTTT. The chain joins TRBV5-1 to TRBJ2-3; D is perhaps TRBD1 (6 bases). Germline loops: CDR1 SGHRS, CDR2 YFSETQ. Trimming left V 4 bases short and J 0 bases short, with 15 bases between. This CDR3 spans 16 amino acids.

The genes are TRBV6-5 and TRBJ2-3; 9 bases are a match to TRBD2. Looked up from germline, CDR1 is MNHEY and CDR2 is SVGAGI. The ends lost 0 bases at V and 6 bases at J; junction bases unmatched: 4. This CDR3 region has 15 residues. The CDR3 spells CASSYSSSGGDTQYF. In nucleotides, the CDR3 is TGTGCCAGCAGTTACTCGAGCAGCGGGGGGGATACGCAGTATTTT.

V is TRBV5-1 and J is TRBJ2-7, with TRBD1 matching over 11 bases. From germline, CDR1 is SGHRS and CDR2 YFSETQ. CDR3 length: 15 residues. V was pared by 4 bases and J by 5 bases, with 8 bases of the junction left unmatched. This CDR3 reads CASSDRDRGIHEQYF. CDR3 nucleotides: TGCGCCAGCAGCGACCGGGACAGGGGGATCCACGAGCAGTACTTC.

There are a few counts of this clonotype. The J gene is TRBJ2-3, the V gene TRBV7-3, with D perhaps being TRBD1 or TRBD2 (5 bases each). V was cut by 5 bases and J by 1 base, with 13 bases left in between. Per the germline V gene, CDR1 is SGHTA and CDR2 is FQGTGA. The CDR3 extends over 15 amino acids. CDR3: CASSRGRWGTDTQYF. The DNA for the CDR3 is TGTGCCAGCAGCCGGGGACGGTGGGGCACAGATACGCAGTATTTT. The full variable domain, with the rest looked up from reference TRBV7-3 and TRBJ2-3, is GAGVSQTPSNKVTEKGKYVELRCDPISGHTALYWYRQSLGQGPEFLIYFQGTGAADDSGLPNDRFFAVRPEGSVSTLKIQRTERGDSAVYLCASSRGRWGTDTQYFGPGTRLTVL.

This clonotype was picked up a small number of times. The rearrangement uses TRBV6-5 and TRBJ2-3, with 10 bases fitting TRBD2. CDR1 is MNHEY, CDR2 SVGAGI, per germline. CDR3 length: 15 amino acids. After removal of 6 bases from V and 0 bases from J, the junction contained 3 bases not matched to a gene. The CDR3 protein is CASRLAGVSTDTQYF. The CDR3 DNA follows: TGTGCCAGCAGGCTAGCGGGGGTTAGCACAGATACGCAGTATTTT.

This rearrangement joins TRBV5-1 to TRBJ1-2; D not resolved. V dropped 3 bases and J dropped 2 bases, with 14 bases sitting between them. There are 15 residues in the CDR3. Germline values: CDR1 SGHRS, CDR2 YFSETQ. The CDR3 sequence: CASSYPPDGNYGYTF. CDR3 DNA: TGCGCCAGCAGCTACCCACCGGACGGAAACTATGGCTACACCTTC. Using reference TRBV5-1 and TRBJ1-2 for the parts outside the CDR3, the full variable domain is KAGVTQTPRYLIKTRGQQVTLSCSPISGHRSVSWYQQTPGQGLQFLFEYFSETQRNKGNFPGRFSGRQFSNSRSEMNVSTLELGDSALYLCASSYPPDGNYGYTFGSGTRLTVV.

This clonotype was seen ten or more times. The CDR3 bases are TGTGCCAGCAGTTTAGGGGGGGGTCCAGATACGCAGTATTTT. This gives the protein CASSLGGGPDTQYF. The chain employs TRBV12-3 or TRBV12-4 and TRBJ2-3, with TRBD2 matching 7 bases. Trimming took 1 base from V and 4 from J; bases not matched to a gene: 2. CDR3 length: 14 residues.

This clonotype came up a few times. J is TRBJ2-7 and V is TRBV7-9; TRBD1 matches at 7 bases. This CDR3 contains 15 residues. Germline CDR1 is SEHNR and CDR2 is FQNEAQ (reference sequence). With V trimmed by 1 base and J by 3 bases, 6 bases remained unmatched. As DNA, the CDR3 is TGTGCCAGCAGCTTAGGGCAGGGGGTAAGCTACGAGCAGTACGTC. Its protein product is CASSLGQGVSYEQYV.

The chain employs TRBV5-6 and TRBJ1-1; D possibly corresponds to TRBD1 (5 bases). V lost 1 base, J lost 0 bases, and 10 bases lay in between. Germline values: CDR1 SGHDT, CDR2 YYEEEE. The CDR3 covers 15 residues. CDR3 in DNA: TGTGCCAGCAGCTTGTCGGGACGGCTGAACACTGAAGCTTTCTTT. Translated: CASSLSGRLNTEAFF.

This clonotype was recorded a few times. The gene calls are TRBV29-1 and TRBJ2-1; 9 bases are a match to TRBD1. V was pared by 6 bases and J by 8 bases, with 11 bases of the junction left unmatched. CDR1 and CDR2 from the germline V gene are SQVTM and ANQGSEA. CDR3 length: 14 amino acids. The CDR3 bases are TGCAGCGTCGACGCACAGGGGGCGGTCGATGAGCAGTTCTTC. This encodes CSVDAQGAVDEQFF.

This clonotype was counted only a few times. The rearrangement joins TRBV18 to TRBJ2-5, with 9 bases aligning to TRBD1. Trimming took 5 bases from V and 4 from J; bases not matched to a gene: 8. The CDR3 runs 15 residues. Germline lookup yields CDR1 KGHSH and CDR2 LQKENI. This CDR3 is CASSMGTGNGETQYF. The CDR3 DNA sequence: TGTGCCAGCTCAATGGGGACAGGGAATGGAGAGACCCAGTACTTC.

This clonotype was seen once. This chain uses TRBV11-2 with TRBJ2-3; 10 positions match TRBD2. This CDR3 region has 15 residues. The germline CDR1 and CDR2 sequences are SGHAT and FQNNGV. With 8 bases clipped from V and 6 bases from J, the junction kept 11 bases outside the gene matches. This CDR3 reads CASHSGGAGSDTQYF. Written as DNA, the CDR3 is TGTGCCAGCCACAGCGGGGGGGCCGGATCGGATACGCAGTATTTT.